Below are 25 T cell receptor beta chains sequenced from a single sample in a study of cytomegalovirus exposure and HLA in healthy donors. 60 Vbeta and 13 Jbeta primers were used in PCR. Sequencing used immunoSEQ multiplex PCR; TCRdb keeps in-frame clones, though not all of them. Of approximately 160,000 clones in the sample, roughly 79% are singletons; the top ten hold around 3.1%. Sequenced input: PBMCs. The receptors shown here come from a woman between 45 and 60 years old in good health and CMV-seropositive.

The chain recombines TRBV19 with TRBJ1-4, with TRBD1 identical over 10 bases. Germline trimming cut 7 bases from V and 6 bases from J; bases unmatched to any gene: 8. The CDR3 totals 15 residues. Looked up from germline, CDR1 is LNHDA and CDR2 is SQIVND (reference sequence). The CDR3 sequence is CASKDRGLSDEKLFF. CDR3 sequence (DNA): TGTGCCAGTAAAGACAGGGGGCTTTCTGATGAAAAACTGTTTTTT.

This clone showed up just a few times. V usage is TRBV6-5 and J usage is TRBJ2-2; D may be TRBD2 (7 bases). Germline V gene sequence: CDR1 MNHEY, CDR2 SVGAGI. With 8 bases removed from V and 3 bases from J, the gap between germline ends came to 16 bases. The CDR3 consists of 15 residues. As DNA, the CDR3 is TGTGCCAGCCGGGGCGGGGGCTGGGACACCGGGGAGCTGTTTTTT. The encoded protein is CASRGGGWDTGELFF.

V is TRBV30 and J is TRBJ2-5, with D possibly TRBD2 on 6 matching bases. The J call is doubtful: the DNA matches TRBJ2-7 better. Germline-derived CDR1 and CDR2 are GTSNPN and SVGIG (reference sequence). The CDR3 contains 14 residues. The CDR3 is CACLGLRSSYEQYF. CDR3 sequence (DNA): TGTGCCTGCCTGGGACTTCGATCCTCCTACGAGCAGTACTTC.

The V and J genes are TRBV10-3 and TRBJ2-6; TRBD2 is a possible D gene (6 bases). CDR1 ENHRY and CDR2 SYGVKD come from the germline V gene. CDR3 length: 14 amino acids. Trimming shortened V by 8 bases and J by 0 bases, and 8 bases separated the two germline ends. CDR3 nucleotide sequence: TGTGCCATCGGGGGGAGCTCTGGGGCCAACGTCCTGACTTTC. Its protein is CAIGGSSGANVLTF.

The rearrangement joins TRBV7-9 to TRBJ1-2, with D possibly being TRBD1 (6 bases). Germline-derived CDR1 and CDR2 are SEHNR and FQNEAQ (reference sequence). The CDR3 loop spans 16 amino acids. Trimming cost V 5 bases and J 3 bases, with 19 bases left between them. The CDR3 loop reads CASSNRDSGTHYGYTF. For the CDR3, the DNA is TGTGCCAGCAGCAATCGGGATTCCGGGACACACTATGGCTACACCTTC.

The V and J genes are TRBV5-1 and TRBJ2-7; 9 bases are a match to TRBD2. J lost 6 bases, V lost 6 bases, and 16 bases had no gene match. The CDR3 runs to 16 residues. Germline loops: CDR1 SGHRS, CDR2 YFSETQ. CDR3 residues: CASTSRQDSGSAEQYF. The CDR3 DNA follows: TGCGCCAGCACCTCACGTCAGGATAGCGGGAGTGCCGAGCAGTACTTC.

The table lists this clone with a few counts. This chain uses TRBV30 with TRBJ1-2; D is uncertain. This CDR3 comprises 13 residues. CDR1 and CDR2 (germline): GTSNPN, SVGIG (reference sequence). With 3 bases removed from V and 4 bases from J, the gap between germline ends came to 12 bases. CDR3 residues: CAWREGKSYGYTF. The CDR3 coding sequence is TGTGCCTGGAGGGAGGGAAAGAGCTATGGCTACACCTTC.

This chain uses TRBV5-5 with TRBJ1-2; 9 bases are shared with TRBD1. V shed 4 bases, J shed 8 bases, and the junction held 9 bases outside the gene matches. The CDR3 length is 14 residues. Germline-derived CDR1 and CDR2 are SGHKS and YYEKEE (reference sequence). The CDR3 DNA sequence: TGTGCCAGCAGCGCTGCCCGGGACAGGGACGGCTACACCTTC. It yields the protein CASSAARDRDGYTF.

This chain connects TRBV18 to TRBJ2-3; D gene uncertain. Germline V CDR1 and CDR2: KGHSH, LQKENI. This CDR3 contains 13 residues. V lost 3 bases and J 1 base, leaving 5 bases between the germline ends. In DNA, the CDR3 is TGTGCCAGCTCACCGGCTCGCACAGATACGCAGTATTTT. This encodes CASSPARTDTQYF.

CDR3 DNA sequence: TGTGCCAGCAGCGTAGATCCGGGTAGGGGATCACCCCTCCACTTT. The encoded protein is CASSVDPGRGSPLHF. The J gene is TRBJ1-6, the V gene TRBV9; tentative D call: TRBD1 (5 bases). The V gene's germline CDR1 is SGDLS and CDR2 YYNGEE. The CDR3 spans 15 residues. Trimming pared 0 bases from V and 10 bases from J, leaving 14 bases between.

The chain joins TRBV9 to TRBJ2-1, with a tentative D call TRBD2 (6 bases). Germline V gene lookup returns CDR1 SGDLS and CDR2 YYNGEE. This CDR3 spans 17 amino acids. Trimming pared 0 bases from V and 6 bases from J, leaving 19 bases between. The CDR3 loop is CASSVVTQAGLANEQFF. CDR3 DNA: TGTGCCAGCAGCGTAGTCACACAGGCGGGGCTGGCCAATGAGCAGTTCTTC. Full variable domain (remainder filled in from reference TRBV9 and TRBJ2-1): DSGVTQTPKHLITATGQRVTLRCSPRSGDLSVYWYQQSLDQGLQFLIQYYNGEERAKGNILERFSAQQFPDLHSELNLSSLELGDSALYFCASSVVTQAGLANEQFFGPGTRLTVL.

CDR3 loop: CASSSGQGSNSPLHF. The CDR3 DNA follows: TGCGCCAGCAGCTCAGGACAGGGGAGCAATTCACCCCTCCACTTT. The chain joins TRBV5-1 to TRBJ1-6, with 9 nucleotides matching TRBD1. The CDR3 loop spans 15 amino acids. After removal of 3 bases from V and 7 bases from J, the junction contained 5 bases not matched to a gene. CDR1 and CDR2 from the germline V gene are SGHRS and YFSETQ.

The rearrangement uses TRBV7-3 and TRBJ2-5; a possible D gene is TRBD1 (5 bases). V was trimmed by 2 bases and J by 6 bases, leaving 10 bases between them. The CDR3 loop spans 13 amino acids. CDR1 is SGHTA, CDR2 FQGTGA, per germline. The CDR3 loop reads CASSLSGSKTQYF. CDR3 sequence (DNA): TGTGCCAGCAGCTTATCAGGGTCCAAGACCCAGTACTTC.

The rearrangement uses TRBV4-3 and TRBJ2-5, with a possible D match to TRBD1 (6 bases). Trimming stripped 3 bases from V and 1 base from J, with 15 bases between. This CDR3 contains 16 residues. Germline-derived CDR1 and CDR2 are LGHNA and YSLEER. DNA for the CDR3: TGCGCCAGCAGCCAGACCGCCGGGACACCCCAAGAGACCCAGTACTTC. Encoded protein: CASSQTAGTPQETQYF.

This clone was seen only a few times. The chain links TRBV30 to TRBJ2-1, with 10 positions matching TRBD1. The V gene's germline CDR1 is GTSNPN and CDR2 SVGIG (reference sequence). The CDR3 runs 13 residues. Here the CDR3 DNA reads TGTGCGCGAGAGGGACAGGGGAAAAATGAGCAGTTCTTC. The encoded protein is CAREGQGKNEQFF.

The rearrangement joins TRBV11-3 to TRBJ1-4; 8 bases align to TRBD1. CDR1 and CDR2 (germline): SGHNT, YENEEA. The CDR3 runs to 14 residues. V lost 6 bases, J lost 7 bases, and 7 bases stayed unmatched. The CDR3 protein is CASSSLTGAEKLFF. DNA of the CDR3: TGTGCCAGCAGTTCACTGACAGGGGCTGAAAAACTGTTTTTT.

This chain joins TRBV2 and TRBJ2-3; D uncertain. With 4 bases removed from V and 8 bases from J, the gap between germline ends came to 19 bases. Germline lookup yields CDR1 SNHLY and CDR2 FYNNEI. The length of the CDR3 is 15 residues. The chain's CDR3 is CASSGTAAERVTQYF. The CDR3 DNA follows: TGTGCCAGCAGTGGTACGGCGGCAGAAAGAGTTACGCAGTATTTT.

In nucleotides, the CDR3 is TGTGCCAGCTCACCTTTACCTGGACAGGGAAACTATGGCTACACCTTC. Residues: CASSPLPGQGNYGYTF. The chain links TRBV18 to TRBJ1-2; 8 bases are a match to TRBD1. The trim removed 3 bases at V and 2 bases at J, leaving 8 bases unmatched. Looked up from germline, CDR1 is KGHSH and CDR2 is LQKENI. CDR3 length: 16 residues.

V is TRBV18 and J is TRBJ1-1; possibly TRBD1 for D (6 bases). Germline V gene lookup returns CDR1 KGHSH and CDR2 LQKENI. Trimming stripped 0 bases from V and 5 bases from J, with 10 bases between. CDR3 length: 14 residues. The CDR3 bases are TGTGCCAGCTCACCACCTTACAGGGAAACTGAAGCTTTCTTT. Translated: CASSPPYRETEAFF.

The V and J genes are TRBV5-6 and TRBJ1-1; possibly TRBD1 for D (6 bases). The CDR3 extends over 13 amino acids. In germline, CDR1 is SGHDT, CDR2 YYEEEE. V was cut by 5 bases and J by 4 bases, with 12 bases left in between. CDR3 amino acids: CASSPPGVTEAFF. The CDR3 nucleotides read TGTGCCAGCAGTCCTCCAGGGGTCACTGAAGCTTTCTTT.

This clone appeared a few times. The chain is built from TRBV5-1 and TRBJ2-7; a weak D match, TRBD1 (5 bases). CDR1 is SGHRS and CDR2 is YFSETQ in the germline V gene. V gave up 1 base and J gave up 5 bases, with 13 bases separating them. This CDR3 spans 14 amino acids. CDR3 residues: CASSLTRLGDEQYF. DNA of the CDR3: TGCGCCAGCAGCTTGACCCGCCTAGGGGACGAGCAGTACTTC.

The chain has TRBV5-1 and TRBJ1-1; 8 bases fit TRBD1. The V segment lost 2 bases and the J segment 8 bases; nucleotides outside the gene matches: 8. The CDR3 covers 14 residues. Germline V gene data show CDR1 as SGHRS and CDR2 as YFSETQ. The CDR3: CASSFDPGQDEAFF. The CDR3 nucleotides are TGCGCCAGCAGCTTTGATCCGGGACAGGACGAAGCTTTCTTT.

The chain is built from TRBV11-2 and TRBJ1-1; D is possibly TRBD1 (5 bases). This CDR3 has 15 residues. V was clipped by 5 bases and J by 0 bases, with 13 bases between them. The germline CDR1 and CDR2 sequences are SGHAT and FQNNGV. CDR3 nucleotide sequence: TGTGCCAGCAGCCACTTTGGGGGGATGAACACTGAAGCTTTCTTT. Its translation: CASSHFGGMNTEAFF.

This chain joins TRBV19 and TRBJ2-3, with TRBD1 matching over 7 bases. Germline V gene sequence: CDR1 LNHDA, CDR2 SQIVND (reference sequence). CDR3 length: 16 residues. The J segment lost 1 base and the V segment lost 0 bases, leaving 4 bases of the junction unmatched. CDR3 sequence: CASSIDTGTGTDTQYF. The CDR3 DNA sequence: TGTGCCAGTAGTATAGACACCGGGACAGGCACAGATACGCAGTATTTT. The complete variable domain, with remaining parts taken from reference TRBV19 and TRBJ2-3, reads DGGITQSPKYLFRKEGQNVTLSCEQNLNHDAMYWYRQDPGQGLRLIYYSQIVNDFQKGDIAEGYSVSREKKESFPLTVTSAQKNPTAFYLCASSIDTGTGTDTQYFGPGTRLTVL.

The chain carries TRBV30 and TRBJ2-5; a possible D gene is TRBD2 (7 bases). Trimming left V 0 bases short and J 6 bases short, with 14 bases between. The CDR3 is 14 residues long. Germline V gene sequence: CDR1 GTSNPN, CDR2 SVGIG (reference sequence). The CDR3 DNA reads TGTGCCTGGAGTGTGCGGGGGCCCCAGAAGACCCAGTACTTC. Its translation: CAWSVRGPQKTQYF.